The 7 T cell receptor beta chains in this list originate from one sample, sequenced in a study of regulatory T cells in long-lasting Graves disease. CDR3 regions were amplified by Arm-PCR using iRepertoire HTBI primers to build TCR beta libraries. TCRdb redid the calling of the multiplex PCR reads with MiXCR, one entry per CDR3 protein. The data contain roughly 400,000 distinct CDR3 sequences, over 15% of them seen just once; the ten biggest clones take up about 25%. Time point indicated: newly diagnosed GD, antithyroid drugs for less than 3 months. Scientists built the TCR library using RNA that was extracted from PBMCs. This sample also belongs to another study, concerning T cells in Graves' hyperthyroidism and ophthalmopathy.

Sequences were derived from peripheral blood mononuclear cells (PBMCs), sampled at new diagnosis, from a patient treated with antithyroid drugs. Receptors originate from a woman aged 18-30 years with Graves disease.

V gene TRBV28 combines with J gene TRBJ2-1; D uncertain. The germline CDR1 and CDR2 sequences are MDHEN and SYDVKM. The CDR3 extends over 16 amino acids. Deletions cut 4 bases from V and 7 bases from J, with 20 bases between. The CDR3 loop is CASSYYGLEVQNEQFF. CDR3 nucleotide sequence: TGTGCCAGCAGTTATTACGGTCTAGAAGTGCAGAATGAGCAGTTCTTC.

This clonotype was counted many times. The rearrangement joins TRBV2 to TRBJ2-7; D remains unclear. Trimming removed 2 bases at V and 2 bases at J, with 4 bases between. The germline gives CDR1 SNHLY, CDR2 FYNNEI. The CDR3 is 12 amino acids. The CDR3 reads CASSELAYEQYF. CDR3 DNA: TGTGCCAGCAGTGAACTTGCCTACGAGCAGTACTTC.

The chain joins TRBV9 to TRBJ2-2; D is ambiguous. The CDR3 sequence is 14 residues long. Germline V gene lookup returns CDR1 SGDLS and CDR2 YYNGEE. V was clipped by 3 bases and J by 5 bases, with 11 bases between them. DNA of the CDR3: TGTGCCAGCAGCGGCGGCGGATGGACCGGGGAGCTGTTTTTT. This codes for CASSGGGWTGELFF. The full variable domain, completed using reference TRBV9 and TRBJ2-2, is DSGVTQTPKHLITATGQRVTLRCSPRSGDLSVYWYQQSLDQGLQFLIQYYNGEERAKGNILERFSAQQFPDLHSELNLSSLELGDSALYFCASSGGGWTGELFFGEGSRLTVL.

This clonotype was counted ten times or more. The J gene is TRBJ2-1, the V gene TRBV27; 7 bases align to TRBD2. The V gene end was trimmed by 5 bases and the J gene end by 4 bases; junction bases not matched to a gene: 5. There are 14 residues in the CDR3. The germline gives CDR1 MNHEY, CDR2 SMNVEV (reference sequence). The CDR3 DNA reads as TGTGCCAGCAGTGTGGCTAGCGGATACAATGAGCAGTTCTTC. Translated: CASSVASGYNEQFF.

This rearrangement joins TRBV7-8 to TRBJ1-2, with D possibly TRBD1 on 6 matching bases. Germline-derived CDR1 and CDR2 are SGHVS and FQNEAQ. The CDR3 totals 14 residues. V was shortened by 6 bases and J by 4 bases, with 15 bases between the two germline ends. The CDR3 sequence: CASSWTVWGYGYTF. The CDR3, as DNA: TGTGCCAGCAGTTGGACAGTTTGGGGCTATGGCTACACCTTC.

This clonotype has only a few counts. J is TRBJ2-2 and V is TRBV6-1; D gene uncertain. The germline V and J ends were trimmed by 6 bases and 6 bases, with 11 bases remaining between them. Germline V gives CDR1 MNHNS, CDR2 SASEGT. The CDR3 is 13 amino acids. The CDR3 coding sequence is TGTGCCAGCAGCCGGGCCTTTGCCGGGGAGCTGTTTTTT. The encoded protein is CASSRAFAGELFF.

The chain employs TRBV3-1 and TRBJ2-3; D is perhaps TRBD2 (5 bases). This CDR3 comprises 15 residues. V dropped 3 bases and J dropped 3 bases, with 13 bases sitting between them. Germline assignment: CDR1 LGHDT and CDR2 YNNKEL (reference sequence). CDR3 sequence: CASSHRPTGTDTQYF. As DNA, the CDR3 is TGTGCCAGCAGCCATCGGCCAACGGGGACAGATACGCAGTATTTT.